This TCR delta chain was sequenced in a study of γδ T cells in repeated Plasmodium falciparum infection. In the study overall: The natural-infection arm compared Malian children under seasonal malaria with matched Australian children.

Bulk repertoires came from Vgamma9/Vdelta2+ or Vdelta2-negative gammadelta T cells flow-sorted from PBMC. Points on this clone: TCRdb records a much larger clone's protein for this DNA, with a difference at residue 7 that likely arises from a read error; the protein given is the translation of the DNA.

TCRdb re-called the multiplex PCR reads via CATT. This table has 45,000 to 60,000 delta-chain clones, more than 1.5% appearing once. This CDR3 comprises 18 residues. The V and J ends lost 2 bases and 3 bases, in that order; junction bases with no gene match: 15. Germline V gene lookup returns CDR1 GEAIGNYY and CDR2 EKD. The sequencing input was gamma-delta T cells from blood. The J gene is TRDJ1, the V gene TRDV2, with 9 bases that match TRDD3. TCRdb carries no J gene annotation; the J gene was assigned here by matching the DNA with germline. The receptor was isolated from a pool of human donors (malaria-infected and uninfected, not separated). The CDR3 coding sequence is TGTGCCTGTGACAGACTCAGGGGATACGTGGGCGATGCCGATAAACTCATCTTT. Protein: CACDRLRGYVGDADKLIF.